The source of this TCR beta chain is a study of cytomegalovirus exposure and HLA in healthy donors. PCR was performed using 60 Vbeta and 13 Jbeta primers. Clones were read by immunoSEQ multiplex PCR, and TCRdb kept only the in-frame ones, dropping some. This sample yields approximately 130,000 clones, of which around 86% are seen a single time; 8.1% belongs to the top ten. Regarding this clone: Its cognate antigen is unknown.

Healthy bone marrow donors supplied every sample. This CDR3 has 15 residues. Per germline, CDR1 SGHRS and CDR2 YFSETQ. The trim removed 0 bases at V and 4 bases at J, leaving 6 bases unmatched. Study findings and constraints: Analysis was carried out at a later point, and it linked a missense DCLRE1C variant to TCR beta V- and J-gene trimming. CMV antigen specificity of three CMV-associated chains was confirmed in vitro.

Input material: PBMCs. The chain uses TRBV5-1 and TRBJ2-5; 7 nucleotides align to TRBD2. This TCR came from a woman aged 45-65 years in good health and CMV-seropositive. The chain's CDR3 is CASSLDAGVSETQYF. The CDR3 nucleotides are TGCGCCAGCAGCTTGGACGCGGGAGTATCAGAGACCCAGTACTTC.